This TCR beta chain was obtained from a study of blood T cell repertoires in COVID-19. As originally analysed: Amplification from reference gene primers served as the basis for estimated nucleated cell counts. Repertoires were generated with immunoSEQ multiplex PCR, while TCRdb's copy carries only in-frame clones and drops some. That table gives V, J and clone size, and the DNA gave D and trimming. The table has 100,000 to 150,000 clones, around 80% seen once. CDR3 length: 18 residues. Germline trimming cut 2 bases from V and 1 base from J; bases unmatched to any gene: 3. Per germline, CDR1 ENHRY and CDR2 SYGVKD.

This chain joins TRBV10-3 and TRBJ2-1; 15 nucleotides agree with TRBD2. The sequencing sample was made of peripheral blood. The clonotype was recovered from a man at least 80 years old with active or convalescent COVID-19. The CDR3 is CAISEGLAGGLSYNEQFF. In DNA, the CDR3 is TGTGCCATCAGTGAGGGACTAGCGGGGGGGCTTTCCTACAATGAGCAGTTCTTC.